The 16 T cell receptor beta chains below come from one sample, sequenced in a study of blood T cell repertoires in COVID-19. The table came from immunoSEQ multiplex PCR; TCRdb's copy has only in-frame clones and leaves some out. The sample shows some 180,000 clones, roughly four fifths of them seen only once. Sequencing input: peripheral blood. These TCRs come from a man in his sixties or seventies with active or convalescent COVID-19.

The chain uses TRBV10-3 and TRBJ2-7; 12 nucleotides match TRBD2. The CDR3 covers 14 residues. The germline CDR1 and CDR2 sequences are ENHRY and SYGVKD. The trim removed 6 bases at V and 2 bases at J, leaving 2 bases unmatched. CDR3 nucleotide sequence: TGTGCCATCAGCCGACTAGCGGGAGCCTACGAGCAGTACTTC. This gives the protein CAISRLAGAYEQYF.

The V and J genes are TRBV9 and TRBJ2-7, with 12 bases identical to TRBD2. The V segment lost 0 bases and the J segment 3 bases; nucleotides outside the gene matches: 7. CDR3 length: 17 amino acids. CDR1 is SGDLS, CDR2 YYNGEE, per germline. CDR3 residues: CASSVGTSGGSVYEQYF. The CDR3 DNA follows: TGTGCCAGCAGCGTAGGCACTAGCGGGGGGAGTGTCTACGAGCAGTACTTC.

The chain recombines TRBV7-2 with TRBJ2-1; D call uncertain. V lost 2 bases, J lost 8 bases, and 13 bases lay in between. The length of the CDR3 is 14 residues. In germline, CDR1 is SGHTA, CDR2 FQGNSA. The CDR3 nucleotides are TGTGCCAGCAGCTTATGGAGAAACGTCGATGAGCAGTTCTTC. Its translation is CASSLWRNVDEQFF.

The chain combines TRBV6-2 or TRBV6-3 with TRBJ1-2; D is perhaps TRBD1 (6 bases). CDR1 is MNHEY, CDR2 SVGEGT, per germline. V was pared by 1 base and J by 3 bases, with 12 bases between. The CDR3 length is 15 residues. CDR3: CASSYWTRQDYGYTF. In nucleotides, the CDR3 is TGTGCCAGCAGTTACTGGACCCGACAGGACTATGGCTACACCTTC.

The chain carries TRBV5-1 and TRBJ2-1; TRBD2 matches 10 bases. V shed 3 bases, J shed 5 bases, and the junction held 5 bases outside the gene matches. The CDR3 runs to 15 residues. From germline, CDR1 is SGHRS and CDR2 YFSETQ. The CDR3 sequence: CASSYLAGVNNEQFF. CDR3 bases: TGCGCCAGCAGCTATCTAGCGGGGGTCAACAATGAGCAGTTCTTC. Using reference TRBV5-1 and TRBJ2-1 for the parts outside the CDR3, the full variable domain is KAGVTQTPRYLIKTRGQQVTLSCSPISGHRSVSWYQQTPGQGLQFLFEYFSETQRNKGNFPGRFSGRQFSNSRSEMNVSTLELGDSALYLCASSYLAGVNNEQFFGPGTRLTVL.

The chain combines TRBV9 with TRBJ2-7, with D maybe TRBD2 (5 bases). V dropped 0 bases and J dropped 6 bases, with 10 bases sitting between them. This CDR3 is built from 13 residues. The germline gives CDR1 SGDLS, CDR2 YYNGEE. Here the CDR3 DNA reads TGTGCCAGCAGCGTAGTGCTAGCTGGCGAGCAGTACTTC. This encodes CASSVVLAGEQYF.

V is TRBV5-6 and J is TRBJ1-3; D unclear. The CDR3 is 15 residues long. In germline, CDR1 is SGHDT, CDR2 YYEEEE. V was shortened by 2 bases and J by 0 bases, with 9 bases between the two germline ends. CDR3 DNA sequence: TGTGCCAGCAGCTTATACAGCTTCTCTGGAAACACCATATATTTT. Its translation: CASSLYSFSGNTIYF.

V usage is TRBV5-4 and J usage is TRBJ1-2; D unclear. The germline CDR1 and CDR2 sequences are SGHNT and YYREEE (reference sequence). V lost 4 bases and J lost 10, with 17 bases in between. The CDR3 covers 13 residues. The chain's CDR3 is CASSPGLVQDYTF. CDR3 DNA sequence: TGTGCCAGCAGCCCCGGACTTGTTCAGGACTACACCTTC.

V and J are TRBV27 and TRBJ2-7; 9 bases agree with TRBD2. The CDR3 is 16 residues long. The germline gives CDR1 MNHEY, CDR2 SMNVEV (reference sequence). V gave up 5 bases and J gave up 4 bases; unmatched junction bases: 12. The CDR3 bases are TGTGCCAGCAGTACCGCCCGGGGCGGGAGGGGATACGAGCAGTACTTC. Amino acids: CASSTARGGRGYEQYF.

The rearrangement joins TRBV6-2 or TRBV6-3 to TRBJ2-7; weak D call: TRBD2 (5 bases). V lost 6 bases and J 3 bases, leaving 15 bases between the germline ends. There are 14 residues in the CDR3. The germline V gene has CDR1 MNHEY and CDR2 SVGEGT. CDR3 sequence (DNA): TGTGCCAGCAGCTCCACTAGTGATAACTACGAGCAGTACTTC. Its translation is CASSSTSDNYEQYF.

This clone was observed at least ten times. This chain connects TRBV19 to TRBJ1-1; tentative D call: TRBD1 (5 bases). Germline V gene lookup returns CDR1 LNHDA and CDR2 SQIVND (reference sequence). The CDR3 is 14 residues long. The V and J ends lost 9 bases and 7 bases respectively, with 21 bases between them. The CDR3: CASATGEWGIEAFF. The CDR3 DNA reads TGTGCCAGCGCAACGGGGGAGTGGGGGATTGAAGCTTTCTTT.

V is TRBV4-3 and J is TRBJ2-2; 8 bases line up with TRBD1. The germline gives CDR1 LGHNA, CDR2 YSLEER. This CDR3 region has 16 residues. With 0 bases clipped from V and 5 bases from J, the junction kept 5 bases outside the gene matches. This CDR3 reads CASSQDGTGGTGELFF. CDR3 nucleotide sequence: TGCGCCAGCAGCCAAGACGGGACAGGTGGTACCGGGGAGCTGTTTTTT.

The V call is TRBV6-6, the J call TRBJ1-6; 7 nucleotides line up with TRBD1. Looked up from germline, CDR1 is MNHNY and CDR2 is SVGAGI (reference sequence). After removal of 5 bases from V and 1 base from J, the junction contained 8 bases not matched to a gene. CDR3 length: 17 amino acids. The CDR3: CASSLLGQSSYNSPLHF. Written as DNA, the CDR3 is TGTGCCAGCAGTCTACTGGGACAGTCTTCCTATAATTCACCCCTCCACTTT.

A few counts support this clone. CDR3 coding DNA: TGCAGCGTTCCGGGACCGGGGGCCCAGTACTTC. It yields the protein CSVPGPGAQYF. The V gene is TRBV29-1, the J gene TRBJ2-5, with TRBD2 as a possible D gene (6 bases). Per germline, CDR1 SQVTM and CDR2 ANQGSEA. The CDR3 is 11 amino acids. The V end was cut by 5 bases, the J end by 9 bases, with 13 bases between.

This chain connects TRBV28 to TRBJ2-7; the match to TRBD1 covers 11 bases. This CDR3 is built from 15 residues. Germline V gene data show CDR1 as MDHEN and CDR2 as SYDVKM. With 3 bases clipped from V and 3 bases from J, the junction kept 4 bases outside the gene matches. CDR3 loop: CASSFPGQGVYEQYF. CDR3 nucleotides: TGTGCCAGCAGTTTTCCGGGACAGGGGGTCTACGAGCAGTACTTC.

The count of this clone is one. V usage is TRBV30 and J usage is TRBJ1-1, with D perhaps matching TRBD1 (5 bases). V was shortened by 5 bases and J by 1 base, with 8 bases between the two germline ends. The CDR3 extends over 12 amino acids. CDR1 GTSNPN and CDR2 SVGIG come from the germline V gene (reference sequence). The CDR3 region is CAWGQGNTEAFF. CDR3 DNA: TGTGCCTGGGGGCAGGGGAACACTGAAGCTTTCTTT.